Sequencing of this TCR beta chain was carried out in a study of shared clonotypes between healthy human individuals. Data came from immunoSEQ multiplex PCR; TCRdb stores just in-frame clones and leaves some out. This repertoire shows 90,000 to 120,000 clones, around 68% found once; its top ten account for roughly a quarter. After removal of 3 bases from V and 5 bases from J, the junction contained 6 bases not matched to a gene. The CDR3 is made up of 14 amino acids. Germline assignment: CDR1 SGHDT and CDR2 YYEEEE. Overall study results and limits: Naive subsets typically showed greater estimated richness than memory subsets. A handful of donors showed sharing of 4.5% to 6% of naive CD4 clonotypes.

On this clone itself: Its target is not known.

V is TRBV5-6 and J is TRBJ2-7, with 9 bases matching TRBD1. Sequenced material: memory CD8+ T cells sorted from blood. Sample subset: CD45RO+ cells pooled with CCR7-negative TemRA cells. This TCR derives from a young woman in good health. CDR3 DNA: TGTGCCAGCAGCTCCGGGACAGGGACGAACGAGCAGTACTTC. Its protein product is CASSSGTGTNEQYF.